This T cell receptor beta chain was retrieved from a study of identifying expanded T cells in peripheral blood. The assay was immunoSEQ multiplex PCR, and TCRdb's table has in-frame clones only and misses some. The sample lists 110,000 or so clones, around 89% occurring once. The germline gives CDR1 KGHSH, CDR2 LQKENI. Trimming cost V 2 bases and J 1 base; bases outside gene matches: 8. The CDR3 runs to 18 residues. The sequence was collected from a person aged 18-70 years in good health. The chain couples TRBV18 to TRBJ1-3, with 10 bases matching TRBD1. Sequencing was performed on blood. The CDR3 DNA is TGTGCCAGCTCACCAAGGACAGGGGGTTCGGGATCTGGAAACACCATATATTTT. Amino acid sequence: CASSPRTGGSGSGNTIYF.